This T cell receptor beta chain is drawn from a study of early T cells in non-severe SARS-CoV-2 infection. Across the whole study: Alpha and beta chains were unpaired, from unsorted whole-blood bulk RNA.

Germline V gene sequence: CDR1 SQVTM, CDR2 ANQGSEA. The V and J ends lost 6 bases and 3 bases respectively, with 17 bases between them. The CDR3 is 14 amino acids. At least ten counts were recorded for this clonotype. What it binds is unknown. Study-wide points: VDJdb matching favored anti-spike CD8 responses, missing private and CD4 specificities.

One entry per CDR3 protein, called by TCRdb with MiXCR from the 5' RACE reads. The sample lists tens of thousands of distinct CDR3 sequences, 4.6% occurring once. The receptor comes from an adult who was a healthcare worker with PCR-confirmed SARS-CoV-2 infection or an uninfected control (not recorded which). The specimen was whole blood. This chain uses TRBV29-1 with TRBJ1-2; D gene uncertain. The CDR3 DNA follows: TGCAGCGTCGGAGATTTGGACGGATACTATGGCTACACCTTC. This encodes CSVGDLDGYYGYTF.